Listed below are T cell receptor beta chains from one sample, sequenced in a study of blood T cell repertoires in COVID-19. Assay: immunoSEQ multiplex PCR; the TCRdb copy retains only in-frame clones and omits some. The repertoire holds 110,000 or so clones, 85% to 90% seen once, with about 18% in the top ten. The sequencing sample was made of peripheral blood. These receptors were collected from a human donor with acute or convalescent COVID-19. The donor label of this sample is uncertain. Each CDR3 is given with its conserved first and last residue. The order of the fields is J gene, clone size, D gene, V gene, CDR3 protein, CDR3 DNA. A D gene is named only where the DNA matches it firmly. The listing skips clone size in some rows; elsewhere it reads once, few, many or a size class.

j_gene: TRBJ2-3
abundance: -
d_gene: -
v_gene: TRBV5-1
CDR3aa: CASSLVSTDTQYF
CDR3nt: TGCGCCAGCAGCTTGGTCTCCACAGATACGCAGTATTTT

j_gene: TRBJ1-1
abundance: -
d_gene: -
v_gene: TRBV4-3
CDR3aa: CASSQESVGHTEAFF
CDR3nt: TGCGCCAGCAGCCAAGAATCTGTGGGGCACACTGAAGCTTTCTTT

j_gene: TRBJ1-6
abundance: once
d_gene: -
v_gene: TRBV7-2
CDR3aa: CASSLRGGRSPLHF
CDR3nt: TGTGCCAGCAGCTTACGGGGGGGGCGGTCACCCCTCCACTTT

j_gene: TRBJ1-5
abundance: once
d_gene: -
v_gene: TRBV5-6
CDR3aa: CASSLGPGHNQPQHF
CDR3nt: TGTGCCAGCAGCTTGGGGCCAGGGCACAATCAGCCCCAGCATTTT

j_gene: TRBJ1-4
abundance: -
d_gene: -
v_gene: TRBV6-4
CDR3aa: CASSAPPARSEKLFF
CDR3nt: TGTGCCAGCAGTGCCCCCCCCGCCAGAAGTGAAAAACTGTTTTTT

j_gene: TRBJ1-6
abundance: -
d_gene: -
v_gene: TRBV3-1/TRBV3-2
CDR3aa: CASSYQGSLHF
CDR3nt: TGTGCCAGCAGCTACCAGGGGTCCCTCCACTTT

j_gene: TRBJ2-7
abundance: -
d_gene: -
v_gene: TRBV21-1
CDR3aa: CASSKGLAGGYEQYF
CDR3nt: TGTGCCAGCAGCAAAGGACTAGCGGGAGGGTACGAGCAGTACTTC

j_gene: TRBJ1-2
abundance: -
d_gene: -
v_gene: TRBV12-3/TRBV12-4
CDR3aa: CASTRRSGYTF
CDR3nt: TGTGCCAGCACCCGACGGAGTGGCTACACCTTC

j_gene: TRBJ2-3
abundance: -
d_gene: -
v_gene: TRBV10-3
CDR3aa: CAISGQGGDPTDTQYF
CDR3nt: TGTGCCATCTCCGGACAGGGAGGGGACCCTACAGATACGCAGTATTTT

j_gene: TRBJ2-1
abundance: -
d_gene: -
v_gene: TRBV6-2/TRBV6-3
CDR3aa: CASSYFQGDEQFF
CDR3nt: TGTGCCAGCAGTTACTTCCAGGGCGATGAGCAGTTCTTC

j_gene: TRBJ1-2
abundance: -
d_gene: -
v_gene: TRBV28
CDR3aa: CASSQPAGDYGYTF
CDR3nt: TGTGCCAGCAGTCAACCAGCCGGGGACTATGGCTACACCTTC

j_gene: TRBJ1-2
abundance: -
d_gene: TRBD1
v_gene: TRBV30
CDR3aa: CAWRAGGDYGYTF
CDR3nt: TGTGCCTGGAGGGCAGGGGGCGACTATGGCTACACCTTC

j_gene: TRBJ1-1
abundance: few
d_gene: TRBD1
v_gene: TRBV10-3
CDR3aa: CATSRGQGNTEAFF
CDR3nt: TGTGCCACGTCGAGAGGACAGGGTAACACTGAAGCTTTCTTT

j_gene: TRBJ2-3
abundance: many
d_gene: -
v_gene: TRBV28
CDR3aa: CASFEQSDTQYF
CDR3nt: TGTGCCAGTTTCGAACAATCGGATACGCAGTATTTT

j_gene: TRBJ2-1
abundance: -
d_gene: TRBD2
v_gene: TRBV5-4
CDR3aa: CASSLGGSSGRRNNEQFF
CDR3nt: TGTGCCAGCAGCTTGGGGGGGAGTAGCGGGAGAAGGAACAATGAGCAGTTCTTC

j_gene: TRBJ2-1
abundance: -
d_gene: -
v_gene: TRBV4-3
CDR3aa: CASSQDPNSHNEQFF
CDR3nt: TGCGCCAGCAGCCAAGATCCGAACAGTCACAATGAGCAGTTCTTC

j_gene: TRBJ2-5
abundance: -
d_gene: -
v_gene: TRBV5-1
CDR3aa: CASSLQETQYF
CDR3nt: TGCGCCAGCAGCCTCCAAGAGACCCAGTACTTC

j_gene: TRBJ2-2
abundance: -
d_gene: TRBD2
v_gene: TRBV2
CDR3aa: CASSTGTSITGELFF
CDR3nt: TGTGCCAGCAGTACCGGGACTAGCATCACCGGGGAGCTGTTTTTT

j_gene: TRBJ1-2
abundance: -
d_gene: -
v_gene: TRBV28
CDR3aa: CASSFGNYGYTF
CDR3nt: TGTGCCAGCAGTTTCGGTAACTATGGCTACACCTTC

j_gene: TRBJ2-7
abundance: -
d_gene: TRBD1
v_gene: TRBV5-6
CDR3aa: CASSLQGVTYEQYF
CDR3nt: TGTGCCAGCAGCTTGCAGGGGGTGACCTACGAGCAGTACTTC

j_gene: TRBJ2-1
abundance: once
d_gene: -
v_gene: TRBV28
CDR3aa: CASGTGFDEQFF
CDR3nt: TGTGCCAGCGGAACGGGGTTCGATGAGCAGTTCTTC